A selection of T cell receptor beta chains follows, all from one sample in a study of metastatic and nonmetastatic thyroid tumors. TCRdb reanalyzed the PCR reads with MiXCR. The sample lists around 50,000 clones; 25% to 35% were seen once. The specimen sequenced was blood. These receptors were taken from a female donor with papillary thyroid cancer or a benign thyroid nodule (not recorded which). Some clones in this sample may be carry-over from other donors' samples. The conserved cysteine and the conserved F or W are not part of the CDR3 here. The order of the fields is V gene, clone size, J gene, CDR3 protein. A clone size is listed for some rows: how often the clone was seen (once, few, many), or a class if it is expanded.

V gene: TRBV5-6
clone size: -
J gene: TRBJ2-7
CDR3 protein: TSSLRHQIFGGSCEQY

V gene: TRBV6-1
clone size: -
J gene: TRBJ2-2
CDR3 protein: ASSPTAGELF

V gene: TRBV20-1
clone size: -
J gene: TRBJ1-2
CDR3 protein: SARGGNYGYT

V gene: TRBV27
clone size: many
J gene: TRBJ2-7
CDR3 protein: ASSVEQGVSEQY

V gene: TRBV19
clone size: -
J gene: TRBJ1-5
CDR3 protein: ASSIFWESHQPQH

V gene: TRBV6-2/TRBV6-3
clone size: few
J gene: TRBJ1-2
CDR3 protein: ASSYSNGGYT

V gene: TRBV6-2/TRBV6-3
clone size: few
J gene: TRBJ1-2
CDR3 protein: ASSEGRYSYGYT

V gene: TRBV6-4
clone size: few
J gene: TRBJ2-1
CDR3 protein: ASSVRLAGFNEQF

V gene: TRBV6-1
clone size: few
J gene: TRBJ2-7
CDR3 protein: ASSEASGRTSEQY

V gene: TRBV28
clone size: few
J gene: TRBJ1-2
CDR3 protein: ASGQSSNYGYT

V gene: TRBV5-1
clone size: -
J gene: TRBJ1-2
CDR3 protein: ASSSTGEPNYGYT

V gene: TRBV6-1
clone size: -
J gene: TRBJ2-1
CDR3 protein: ASTKPHYNEQF